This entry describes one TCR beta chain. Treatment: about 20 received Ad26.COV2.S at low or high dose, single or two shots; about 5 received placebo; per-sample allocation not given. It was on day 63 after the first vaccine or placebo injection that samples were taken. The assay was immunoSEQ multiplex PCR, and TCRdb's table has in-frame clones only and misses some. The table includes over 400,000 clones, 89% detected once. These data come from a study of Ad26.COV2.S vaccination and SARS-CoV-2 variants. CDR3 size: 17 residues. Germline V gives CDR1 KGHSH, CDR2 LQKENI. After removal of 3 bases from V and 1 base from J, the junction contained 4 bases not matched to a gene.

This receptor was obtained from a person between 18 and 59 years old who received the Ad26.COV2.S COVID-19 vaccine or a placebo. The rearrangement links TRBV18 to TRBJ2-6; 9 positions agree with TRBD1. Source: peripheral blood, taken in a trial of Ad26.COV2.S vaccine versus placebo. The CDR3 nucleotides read TGTGCCAGCTCACCGGGACAGGGTTCTTCTGGGGCCAACGTCCTGACTTTC. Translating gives CASSPGQGSSGANVLTF. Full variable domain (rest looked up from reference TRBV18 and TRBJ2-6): NAGVMQNPRHLVRRRGQEARLRCSPMKGHSHVYWYRQLPEEGLKFMVYLQKENIIDESGMPKERFSAEFPKEGPSILRIQQVVRGDSAAYFCASSPGQGSSGANVLTFGAGSRLTVL.